This record looks at one T cell receptor (beta chain) sequence and its context. The sample originates from a study of cytomegalovirus exposure and HLA in healthy donors. From germline, CDR1 is SEHNR and CDR2 FQNEAQ (reference sequence). V lost 3 bases and J lost 2, with 13 bases in between. The CDR3 has 15 residues. PCR involved 60 Vbeta and 13 Jbeta primers. This table comes from immunoSEQ multiplex PCR, and its TCRdb copy is limited to in-frame clones, with some not included. The data contain more than 95,000 clones, around three quarters of them seen just once; the ten biggest clones take up less than 15%.

Material for sequencing was PBMCs. This sequence originates from a woman aged 55-69 years in good health and CMV-seropositive. The genes are TRBV7-9 and TRBJ1-2, with D tentatively TRBD1 (6 bases). CDR3 DNA sequence: TGTGCCAGCAGCTTGATGACAGGACTCAACTATGGCTACACCTTC. Protein sequence: CASSLMTGLNYGYTF. The full variable domain, completed using reference TRBV7-9 and TRBJ1-2, is DTGVSQNPRHKITKRGQNVTFRCDPISEHNRLYWYRQTLGQGPEFLTYFQNEAQLEKSRLLSDRFSAERPKGSFSTLEIQRTEQGDSAMYLCASSLMTGLNYGYTFGSGTRLTVV.